This entry concerns a single T cell receptor (beta chain). Source study methods: It was from reference gene primer amplification that nucleated cell counts were estimated. Profiled with immunoSEQ multiplex PCR; TCRdb holds only in-frame clones, not every one. The V and J calls and clone size are taken from that table; D and trimming were inferred from the DNA. The sample has some 120,000 clones; around three quarters are singletons. These data originate in a study of blood T cell repertoires in COVID-19. Looking at the study overall: Acute and convalescent COVID-19 specimens originated in the United States, Italy and Spain.

The CDR3 spans 16 residues. V shed 4 bases, J shed 4 bases, and the junction held 12 bases outside the gene matches. The germline V gene has CDR1 SGHNT and CDR2 YYREEE (reference sequence). This receptor was taken from a human donor in a cohort sampled during active COVID-19. Sequencing was done on a sample of peripheral blood. This chain joins TRBV5-4 and TRBJ2-7, with TRBD1 matching over 9 bases. The CDR3 bases are TGTGCCAGCAGCCCTACGGGACAGGGTGGACGGTACGAGCAGTACTTC. Translating gives CASSPTGQGGRYEQYF.